This TCR beta chain was profiled in a study of CD8 T cells in Susac syndrome. The RNA, roughly 0.45 to 1 ug, was put through reverse transcription using random hexamers. TCRdb recomputed calls from the immunoSEQ multiplex PCR reads with MiXCR, one row per CDR3 protein. The profile covers fewer than 350,000 distinct CDR3 sequences, with 89% appearing a single time and less than 0.2% taken by the ten largest. Germline CDR1 MDHEN, CDR2 SYDVKM. CDR3 length: 15 amino acids. The germline V and J ends were trimmed by 3 bases and 6 bases, with 14 bases remaining between them. Sequenced input: CD8+ T cells from PBMCs. The chain combines TRBV28 with TRBJ2-2; either TRBD1 or TRBD2 may fit D (5 bases each). The source of this sequence is a human donor with multiple sclerosis. CDR3 amino acids: CASSFRGARAGELFF. In DNA form, the CDR3 reads TGTGCCAGCAGTTTCAGAGGGGCTAGGGCCGGGGAGCTGTTTTTT.